This entry describes one T cell receptor beta chain. The sample is drawn from a study of T cell changes during pregnancy in multiple sclerosis. Repertoires were generated with immunoSEQ multiplex PCR, while TCRdb's copy carries only in-frame clones and drops some. The sample holds about 110,000 clones, roughly 90% seen once. Sequenced here: peripheral blood, sampled in the third trimester of pregnancy. The TCR comes from a female donor with multiple sclerosis, enrolled in a pregnancy study.

Here the CDR3 DNA reads TGCGCCAGCAGCGCCACAGGGGGCGGGAACATTCAGTACTTC. Its protein is CASSATGGGNIQYF. This chain links TRBV5-1 with TRBJ2-4; TRBD1 matches at 9 bases. V was pared by 4 bases and J by 7 bases, with 6 bases of the junction left unmatched. Germline loops: CDR1 SGHRS, CDR2 YFSETQ. The CDR3 consists of 14 residues.